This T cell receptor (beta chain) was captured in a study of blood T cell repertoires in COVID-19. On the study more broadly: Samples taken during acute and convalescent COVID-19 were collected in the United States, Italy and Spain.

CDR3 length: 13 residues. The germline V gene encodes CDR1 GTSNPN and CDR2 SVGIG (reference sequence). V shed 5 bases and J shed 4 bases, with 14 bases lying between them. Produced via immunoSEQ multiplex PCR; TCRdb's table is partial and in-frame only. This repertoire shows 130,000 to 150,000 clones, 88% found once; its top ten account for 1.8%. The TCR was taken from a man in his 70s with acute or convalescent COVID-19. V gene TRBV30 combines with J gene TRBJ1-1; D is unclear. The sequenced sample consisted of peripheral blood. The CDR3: CAWGRRRGTEAFF. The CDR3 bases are TGTGCCTGGGGCCGTAGGAGAGGCACTGAAGCTTTCTTT.